One and the same sample provided the 24 T cell receptor beta chains below, sequenced in a study of cytomegalovirus exposure and HLA in healthy donors. The primer mix had 60 Vbeta and 13 Jbeta primers. Assay: immunoSEQ multiplex PCR; the TCRdb copy retains only in-frame clones and omits some. The sample yields fewer than 150,000 clones, 80% seen once. Specimen: PBMCs. The receptors stem from a man in his thirties or forties in good health.

The chain recombines TRBV6-5 with TRBJ1-2, with a tentative D call TRBD1 (5 bases). V was cut by 1 base and J by 4 bases, with 10 bases left in between. This CDR3 comprises 14 residues. CDR1 is MNHEY, CDR2 SVGAGI, per germline. CDR3 sequence (DNA): TGTGCCAGCAGTTACTGGCAGGGCAGCTATGGCTACACCTTC. Translated, it gives CASSYWQGSYGYTF.

This clone occurred a few times. This chain uses TRBV5-8 with TRBJ1-3; no definite D call. Trimming removed 4 bases at V and 0 bases at J, with 11 bases between. CDR3 size: 15 residues. In germline, CDR1 is SGHTS, CDR2 YDEGEE. The CDR3 DNA is TGTGCCAGCAGCAGAGGGTTTCGCTCTGGAAACACCATATATTTT. Its translation: CASSRGFRSGNTIYF.

This clone appeared once. The chain joins TRBV5-6 to TRBJ1-2; D call uncertain. Deletions cut 0 bases from V and 4 bases from J, with 13 bases between. Germline lookup yields CDR1 SGHDT and CDR2 YYEEEE. The length of the CDR3 is 15 residues. The CDR3 DNA reads TGTGCCAGCAGCTTGGGGACGAGGGAGGGCTATGGCTACACCTTC. This encodes CASSLGTREGYGYTF.

This sequence joins TRBV6-5 and TRBJ2-5; 10 bases align to TRBD1. The trim removed 6 bases at V and 1 base at J, leaving 5 bases unmatched. Germline CDR1 reads MNHEY; CDR2 reads SVGAGI. The CDR3 totals 15 residues. The CDR3 bases are TGTGCCAGCAGAGGGGACAGGGGATTCCAAGAGACCCAGTACTTC. Protein: CASRGDRGFQETQYF.

The rearrangement links TRBV9 to TRBJ2-1; 7 bases map to TRBD2. This CDR3 has 14 residues. Unmatched junction bases numbered 3, after V lost 3 bases and J lost 3 bases. Germline lookup yields CDR1 SGDLS and CDR2 YYNGEE. The CDR3 bases are TGTGCCAGCAGCGCCAGCGGGGACTACAATGAGCAGTTCTTC. This codes for CASSASGDYNEQFF.

The CDR3 sequence: CASSDLGLVGNEQFF. DNA for the CDR3: TGTGCCAGCAGTGACTTAGGACTAGTCGGGAATGAGCAGTTCTTC. The V call is TRBV6-1, the J call TRBJ2-1; 7 positions match TRBD2. Germline-derived CDR1 and CDR2 are MNHNS and SASEGT. V shed 3 bases and J 7 bases; nucleotides not matched to a gene: 9. The CDR3 sequence is 15 residues long.

There are a few counts of this clone. The CDR3 reads CASSYTDTQYF. The CDR3 nucleotides read TGTGCCAGTAGCTACACAGATACGCAGTATTTT. The chain uses TRBV19 and TRBJ2-3; D is uncertain. V was trimmed by 6 bases and J by 2 bases, leaving 3 bases between them. The germline CDR1 and CDR2 sequences are LNHDA and SQIVND (reference sequence). This CDR3 has 11 amino acids.

The genes are TRBV11-3 and TRBJ1-1, with D perhaps matching TRBD1 (5 bases). CDR1 SGHNT and CDR2 YENEEA come from the germline V gene. The CDR3 contains 13 residues. The V end was cut by 2 bases, the J end by 9 bases, with 13 bases between. CDR3 residues: CASSLSQGNQAFF. The CDR3 bases are TGTGCCAGCAGCTTATCCCAGGGAAATCAAGCTTTCTTT.

The CDR3 region has the DNA TGTGCCAGCAGGAAGACTAGCGGGAACCCAGGTGAGCAGTTCTTC. Translation: CASRKTSGNPGEQFF. V usage is TRBV6-1 and J usage is TRBJ2-1; 11 bases line up with TRBD2. The germline CDR1 and CDR2 sequences are MNHNS and SASEGT. This CDR3 comprises 15 residues. J was trimmed by 9 bases and V by 6 bases; bases with no gene match: 10.

This clone showed up just a few times. This chain links TRBV7-6 with TRBJ2-2, with 10 bases aligning to TRBD2. Losses at the gene ends were 8 bases for V and 3 bases for J; bases not matched to a gene: 21. Germline CDR1 SGHVS, CDR2 FNYEAQ. This CDR3 is 20 amino acids long. CDR3 nucleotides: TGTGCCAGCCCCCTACGGGTTGGGGCTAGCGGGAGAGGGGACACCGGGGAGCTGTTTTTT. This sequence encodes CASPLRVGASGRGDTGELFF.

J is TRBJ2-2 and V is TRBV27; 10 bases are a match to TRBD2. The CDR3 is made up of 16 amino acids. CDR1 MNHEY and CDR2 SMNVEV come from the germline V gene (reference sequence). J was trimmed by 7 bases and V by 5 bases; bases with no gene match: 10. The chain's CDR3 is CASSVRSSGSVGELFF. The CDR3 bases are TGTGCCAGCAGTGTGAGGTCTAGCGGGAGTGTCGGGGAGCTGTTTTTT.

The rearrangement links TRBV7-6 to TRBJ2-7; a weak D match, TRBD2 (5 bases). The CDR3 totals 14 residues. The germline gives CDR1 SGHVS, CDR2 FNYEAQ. V lost 5 bases to trimming and J lost 0 bases, with 11 bases between them. The CDR3 nucleotides read TGTGCCAGCAGCCCGATAGGGAGCTCCTACGAGCAGTACTTC. Translation gives CASSPIGSSYEQYF.

This chain uses TRBV30 with TRBJ1-1, with D unresolved. The CDR3 totals 14 residues. The germline V and J ends were trimmed by 5 bases and 0 bases, with 13 bases remaining between them. The germline gives CDR1 GTSNPN, CDR2 SVGIG (reference sequence). The CDR3 coding sequence is TGTGCCTGGGGTTGGGAGTTCATGAACACTGAAGCTTTCTTT. Translating gives CAWGWEFMNTEAFF.

The chain uses TRBV19 and TRBJ2-7; 9 positions agree with TRBD1. The CDR3 totals 12 residues. V trimming: 3 bases; J trimming: 12 bases; junction bases outside the gene matches: 6. In germline, CDR1 is LNHDA, CDR2 SQIVND (reference sequence). The CDR3 DNA follows: TGTGCCAGTAGTATGGGGGACAGGGTTTGGTACTTC. This encodes CASSMGDRVWYF.

J is TRBJ1-6 and V is TRBV6-1, with D uncertain. V was cut by 7 bases and J by 13 bases, with 11 bases left in between. CDR3 length: 11 amino acids. The V gene's germline CDR1 is MNHNS and CDR2 SASEGT. The CDR3 DNA follows: TGTGCCAGCATGATTACTTGGCCCCTCCACTTT. This gives the protein CASMITWPLHF.

J is TRBJ2-1 and V is TRBV18, with D possibly TRBD2 on 6 matching bases. The CDR3 has 16 residues. The V end was cut by 5 bases, the J end by 0 bases, with 14 bases between. Germline CDR1 is KGHSH and CDR2 is LQKENI. The CDR3 loop reads CASSSPYGGSYNEQFF. CDR3 DNA: TGTGCCAGCTCATCCCCATACGGGGGCTCCTACAATGAGCAGTTCTTC.

The chain carries TRBV12-5 and TRBJ2-1, with a possible D match to TRBD2 (5 bases). The CDR3 consists of 17 residues. CDR1 and CDR2 (germline): LGHNT, FRNRAP. Deletions cut 2 bases from V and 1 base from J, with 15 bases between. The CDR3 here is CASGLILLAPSYNEQFF. CDR3 bases: TGTGCTAGTGGTTTGATCTTATTAGCGCCATCCTACAATGAGCAGTTCTTC.

V is TRBV6-1 and J is TRBJ2-5; possible D gene TRBD1, 7 bases. The J call may be incorrect, as the DNA end agrees better with TRBJ2-7. The CDR3 covers 14 residues. From germline, CDR1 is MNHNS and CDR2 SASEGT. The CDR3 loop is CASSEEQGRFEQYF. The CDR3 DNA reads as TGTGCCAGCAGTGAAGAACAGGGGAGGTTCGAGCAGTACTTC.

The chain uses TRBV5-1 and TRBJ2-2; D gene unclear. V lost 2 bases to trimming and J lost 1 base, with 6 bases between them. Per germline, CDR1 SGHRS and CDR2 YFSETQ. The CDR3 spans 14 residues. The CDR3 region is CASSLNMNTGELFF. The CDR3 coding sequence is TGCGCCAGCAGCTTAAATATGAACACCGGGGAGCTGTTTTTT.

There are a few counts of this clone. The chain recombines TRBV11-3 with TRBJ2-7; the match to TRBD2 covers 7 bases. Germline CDR1 is SGHNT and CDR2 is YENEEA. V was pared by 5 bases and J by 12 bases, with 7 bases of the junction left unmatched. The CDR3 is 11 residues long. The DNA of the CDR3 is TGTGCCAGCAGCGCCTGGGAGGGGCGGTACTTC. Its translation: CASSAWEGRYF.

The chain links TRBV5-6 to TRBJ2-4; D call uncertain. Trimming pared 4 bases from V and 1 base from J, leaving 12 bases between. This CDR3 has 15 residues. Germline V gene lookup returns CDR1 SGHDT and CDR2 YYEEEE. The CDR3: CASSPWPLAKNIQYF. CDR3 nucleotide sequence: TGTGCCAGCAGCCCTTGGCCCCTGGCCAAAAACATTCAGTACTTC. The full variable domain, rest sourced from reference TRBV5-6 and TRBJ2-4, is DAGVTQSPTHLIKTRGQQVTLRCSPKSGHDTVSWYQQALGQGPQFIFQYYEEEERQRGNFPDRFSGHQFPNYSSELNVNALLLGDSALYLCASSPWPLAKNIQYFGAGTRLSVL.

The chain recombines TRBV5-8 with TRBJ2-3, with 9 bases lining up with TRBD1. The CDR3 has 17 residues. V lost 3 bases, J lost 1 base, and 9 bases stayed unmatched. Germline V gene sequence: CDR1 SGHTS, CDR2 YDEGEE. CDR3 DNA sequence: TGTGCCAGCAGCTCGGTACAGGGGGCAGGGGGCACAGATACGCAGTATTTT. This sequence encodes CASSSVQGAGGTDTQYF.

This chain joins TRBV19 and TRBJ2-7; 7 bases agree with TRBD2. The V gene's germline CDR1 is LNHDA and CDR2 SQIVND (reference sequence). V was clipped by 6 bases and J by 2 bases; unmatched bases: 10. The length of the CDR3 is 15 residues. In DNA, the CDR3 is TGTGCCAGTAGAAGATCTAGCGGAGAGACCTACGAGCAGTACTTC. Encoded protein: CASRRSSGETYEQYF.

The chain has TRBV6-4 and TRBJ1-1; 11 positions match TRBD1. The CDR3 runs to 18 residues. V lost 4 bases to trimming and J lost 4 bases; unmatched junction nucleotides: 14. Germline CDR1 and CDR2: MRHNA and SNTAGT. CDR3 sequence reads: CASSGQSGTGGVATEAFF. CDR3 sequence (DNA): TGTGCCAGCAGTGGACAATCGGGGACAGGGGGTGTTGCCACTGAAGCTTTCTTT.